This entry describes one T cell receptor beta chain. The antigen it recognizes is unknown. Sequencing used an Illumina HiSeq 2000. TCR beta cDNA libraries were prepared using 5'RACE template switching, which introduced a universal primer site and unique molecular identifiers. cDNA synthesis was primed from the TCR beta constant segment, followed by two successive PCR amplification steps. Per the authors' processing: Reads were demultiplexed and grouped by UMI with MIGEC, and clonotypes were assembled and quantified with MiTCR. To exclude erroneous sequences, only TCR cDNA sequences supported by at least two reads were retained. The tcR package was used for downstream repertoire analysis, with clonotypes matched between fractions based on CDR3 nucleotide sequence plus V segment. VDJmatch was used to annotate antigen specificity against VDJdb, with one amino acid substitution in CDR3 allowed. TCRdb reprocessed the reads, so every CDR3 protein sequence counts as one entry and DNA is not shown. Here the V and J calls rest on TCRdb's processing, not on the authors' analysis. This sample's listing comprises a few hundred thousand distinct CDR3 sequences. The biggest ten clones account for about 5.2% of the sample.

To determine HCMV serostatus, a commercial ELISA kit was used to detect HCMV-specific IgG in serum. Ficoll density gradient centrifugation was used to isolate peripheral blood mononuclear cells from blood. This sample was included in a study of T cells expressing NK-cell markers (dated by TCRdb to the early 2020s). The study in broad terms: Three sorted T-cell subsets (CD3+CD56+NKG2C+, CD3+CD56+NKG2C- and CD3+CD56-NKG2C+) from several donors had their TCR beta-chain repertoires profiled. Seven of the eight sequenced donors were HCMV-seropositive and one was HCMV-seronegative. The study sequenced eight donors, all healthy volunteers chosen at random: three men and five women. Libraries were sequenced as 2 x 150 bp reads on Illumina HiSeq 2000/2500, MiSeq or NextSeq. Points the paper makes about the study in general: For five or six donors, the dominant CD3+CD56+NKG2C+ clonotypes were among the top 10 CD8+ clonotypes and accounted for roughly 1.0-8% of CD8+ T cells. Those dominant clonotypes were again the most abundant among CD3+CD56-NKG2C+ cells in four donors, at roughly 25-60.1%. Whether the expanded NKG2C-expressing T cell clones were specific for HCMV antigens remained unclear.

According to the germline V gene (reference sequence), CDR1 reads DFQATT and CDR2 reads SNEGSKA. The CDR3 has 19 amino acids, counting the end cysteine and phenylalanine. The coding DNA is unavailable. The V gene is TRBV20-1 and the J gene is TRBJ2-5; absent DNA, TCRdb's TRBD1 call cannot be checked. The sample consisted of blood T cells: a sorted CD56 or NKG2C T cell subset, CD4+ or CD8+ T cells, or bulk PBMC T cells (not recorded which). The receptor was derived from a man aged 18-75 years in good health. The CDR3 amino acid sequence is: CSASVLSNPTGRYQETQYF.